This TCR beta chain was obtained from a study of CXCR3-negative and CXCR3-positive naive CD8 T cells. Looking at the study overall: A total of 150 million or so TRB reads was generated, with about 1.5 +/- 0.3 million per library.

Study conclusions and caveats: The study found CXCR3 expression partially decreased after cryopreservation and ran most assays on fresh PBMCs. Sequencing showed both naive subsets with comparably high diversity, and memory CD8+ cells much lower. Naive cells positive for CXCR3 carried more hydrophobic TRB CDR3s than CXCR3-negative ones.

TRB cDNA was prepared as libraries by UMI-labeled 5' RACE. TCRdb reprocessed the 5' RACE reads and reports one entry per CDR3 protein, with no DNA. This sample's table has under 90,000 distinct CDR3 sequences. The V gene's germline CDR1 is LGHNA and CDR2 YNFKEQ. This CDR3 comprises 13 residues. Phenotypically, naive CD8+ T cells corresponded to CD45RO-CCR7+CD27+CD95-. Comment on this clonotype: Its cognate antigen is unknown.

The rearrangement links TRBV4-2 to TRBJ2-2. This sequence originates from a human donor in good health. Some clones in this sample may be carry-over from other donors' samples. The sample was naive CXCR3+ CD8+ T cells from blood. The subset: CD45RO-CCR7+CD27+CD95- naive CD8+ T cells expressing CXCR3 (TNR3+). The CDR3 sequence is CASSQSPGGELFF.